Below, one T cell receptor (beta chain) is given with its context. What it recognizes is unknown. This record comes from a study of radiation and T cells in renal cell carcinoma. Notes on the study in general: Top tumor clonotypes rose in blood 2 weeks post-radiation, then contracted.

The protocol was immunoSEQ multiplex PCR, while the TCRdb copy is restricted to in-frame clones and leaves out a portion. The table includes 150,000 to 200,000 clones, 88% detected once. Sample time point: blood 4 weeks post-SBRT, at nephrectomy. Regarding treatment: 15 Gy SBRT to primary tumor, nephrectomy 4 weeks later. Nephrectomy followed 15 Gy stereotactic body radiation by 4 weeks. Germline values: CDR1 SGHRS, CDR2 YFSETQ. With V trimmed by 5 bases and J by 3 bases, 7 bases remained unmatched. The length of the CDR3 is 14 residues. The chain employs TRBV5-1 and TRBJ2-5, with 7 bases aligning to TRBD2. This specimen was blood, taken from a patient whose treatment included radiotherapy and nephrectomy. This receptor was identified in a woman in her 50s with renal cell carcinoma. In DNA, the CDR3 is TGCGCCAGCAGAACATGGGACTACAAAGAGACCCAGTACTTC. Its protein product is CASRTWDYKETQYF.